These T cell receptor beta chains were read from a single sample in a study of shared clonotypes between healthy human individuals. Sequenced by immunoSEQ multiplex PCR; TCRdb stores in-frame clones only, minus some. The table lists about 2.1 million clones, around 93% of them singletons. Sequenced material: naive CD8+ T cells from PBMCs. The receptors were gathered from a man aged 18-30 years in good health. Some clones in this sample may be carry-over from other donors' samples. The CDR3 runs from the conserved cysteine through the conserved F or W. The D gene is left open where the match is weak. The size field is filled for only some rows; it gives once, few, many or a size class.

D gene,V gene,clone size,J gene,CDR3 protein,CDR3 DNA
TRBD2,TRBV7-9,.,TRBJ2-5,CASSPGFLAGVIYQETQYF,TGTGCCAGCAGCCCAGGGTTTCTAGCGGGAGTTATCTACCAAGAGACCCAGTACTTC
.,TRBV5-4,.,TRBJ1-1,CASSLTENTEAFF,TGTGCCAGCAGCTTAACAGAGAACACTGAAGCTTTCTTT
TRBD2,TRBV7-9,.,TRBJ2-7,CASSPLAYEQYF,TGTGCCAGCAGCCCACTAGCGTACGAGCAGTACTTC
.,TRBV9,.,TRBJ1-2,CASSPSDARSYGYTF,TGTGCCAGCAGCCCCTCGGACGCCCGATCCTATGGCTACACCTTC
.,TRBV28,.,TRBJ1-2,CASRTTLGAGYTF,TGTGCCAGCAGGACCACCCTGGGGGCTGGCTACACCTTC
.,TRBV13,.,TRBJ2-2,CASSTDVANTGELFF,TGTGCCAGCAGCACGGACGTGGCGAACACCGGGGAGCTGTTTTTT
TRBD2,TRBV28,.,TRBJ2-4,CASSLGTSGPKNIQYF,TGTGCCAGCAGTTTAGGGACTAGCGGGCCCAAAAACATTCAGTACTTC
TRBD2,TRBV9,.,TRBJ2-3,CASSANLAGVPDTQYF,TGTGCCAGCAGCGCCAACTTAGCGGGAGTGCCAGATACGCAGTATTTT
TRBD2,TRBV10-3,.,TRBJ2-1,CAISAGGLDSGDTYNEQFF,TGTGCCATCAGCGCCGGGGGGTTGGATAGCGGAGACACCTACAATGAGCAGTTCTTC
.,TRBV6-6,.,TRBJ1-1,CASSYRGPPQNTEAFF,TGTGCCAGCAGTTACCGGGGTCCCCCACAGAACACTGAAGCTTTCTTT
TRBD2,TRBV29-1,.,TRBJ2-5,CSVLAGYQETQYF,TGCAGCGTCCTAGCGGGGTACCAAGAGACCCAGTACTTC
TRBD1,TRBV7-9,once,TRBJ1-1,CASSLVFVTGPAEAFF,TGTGCCAGCAGCTTAGTGTTTGTGACAGGGCCCGCAGAAGCTTTCTTT
TRBD1,TRBV27,once,TRBJ1-5,CASRLTGTNQPQHF,TGTGCCAGCAGGTTGACAGGGACAAATCAGCCCCAGCATTTT
.,TRBV11-1,.,TRBJ2-3,CASSLLARGVADTQYF,TGTGCCAGCAGCCTACTCGCCAGGGGCGTCGCAGATACGCAGTATTTT
.,TRBV30,.,TRBJ1-1,CAWSVGAGFAEAFF,TGTGCCTGGAGTGTAGGCGCGGGTTTCGCTGAAGCTTTCTTT
.,TRBV28,.,TRBJ2-5,CASQIGGIIQETQYF,TGTGCCAGCCAAATCGGCGGGATAATACAAGAGACCCAGTACTTC
.,TRBV7-9,.,TRBJ2-7,CATRRQTYEQYF,TGTGCTACCCGTCGACAGACCTACGAGCAGTACTTC
TRBD2,TRBV5-1,.,TRBJ2-7,CASSQASGPYEQYF,TGCGCCAGCAGCCAGGCTAGCGGCCCTTACGAGCAGTACTTC
TRBD1,TRBV28,.,TRBJ2-7,CASTSQGAYEQYF,TGTGCCAGCACGTCGCAGGGGGCCTACGAGCAGTACTTC
TRBD1,TRBV2,.,TRBJ2-7,CASSEAPRGNEQYF,TGTGCCAGCAGTGAAGCGCCCAGGGGGAACGAGCAGTACTTC
TRBD1,TRBV29-1,.,TRBJ1-2,CSAAGGQTNYGYTF,TGCAGCGCCGCTGGGGGACAGACAAACTATGGCTACACCTTC
.,TRBV19,.,TRBJ2-1,CASSITSSFNNEQFF,TGTGCCAGTAGTATAACTAGTTCATTTAACAATGAGCAGTTCTTC
.,TRBV7-9,.,TRBJ2-3,CASSHSKDTQYF,TGTGCCAGCAGCCATTCCAAAGATACGCAGTATTTT
.,TRBV27,.,TRBJ1-2,CASSFLGANYGYTF,TGTGCCAGCAGTTTCCTAGGGGCAAACTATGGCTACACCTTC
.,TRBV27,.,TRBJ2-7,CASTPGPSYEQYF,TGTGCCAGCACGCCGGGACCATCCTACGAGCAGTACTTC
.,TRBV7-9,.,TRBJ2-2,CASSLGRMNTGELFF,TGTGCCAGCAGCTTAGGCAGGATGAACACCGGGGAGCTGTTTTTT
TRBD2,TRBV4-1,once,TRBJ2-1,CASSQSPGLAGGPTYNEQFF,TGCGCCAGCAGCCAATCCCCGGGACTAGCGGGAGGGCCCACCTACAATGAGCAGTTCTTC
.,TRBV9,.,TRBJ2-2,CASSGTGELFF,TGTGCCAGCAGTGGGACCGGGGAGCTGTTTTTT
TRBD1,TRBV15,.,TRBJ1-5,CATSNPRRGPNQPQHF,TGTGCCACCAGCAACCCCCGGAGGGGGCCCAATCAGCCCCAGCATTTT
.,TRBV27,.,TRBJ1-1,CASSLGLEGPNTEAFF,TGTGCCAGCAGTTTGGGGTTGGAGGGCCCGAACACTGAAGCTTTCTTT
.,TRBV5-1,.,TRBJ2-2,CASRTGQRTGELFF,TGCGCCAGCAGGACTGGTCAGCGCACCGGGGAGCTGTTTTTT
TRBD2,TRBV7-9,.,TRBJ2-7,CASSYSGGDYEQYF,TGTGCCAGCAGCTATAGCGGGGGGGACTACGAGCAGTACTTC
.,TRBV7-2,.,TRBJ2-3,CASSLKYTQYF,TGTGCCAGCAGCTTAAAATATACGCAGTATTTT
.,TRBV6-5,once,TRBJ2-5,CASSAGSRGTQYF,TGTGCCAGCAGTGCAGGGTCGCGGGGGACCCAGTACTTC
.,TRBV9,.,TRBJ1-3,CASSGTDYSGNTIYF,TGTGCCAGCAGCGGGACAGACTACTCTGGAAACACCATATATTTT
.,TRBV30,.,TRBJ2-5,CAWSGIWTEKETQYF,TGTGCCTGGAGCGGTATCTGGACAGAAAAAGAGACCCAGTACTTC